Sequencing of this T cell receptor beta chain was carried out in a study of shared clonotypes between healthy human individuals (dated by TCRdb to about 2020). A note on the overall study: Three men and two women, aged 18 to 49 years, made up the cohort. The study deeply sequenced blood TCR repertoires of about 5 healthy adults to estimate repertoire size and the extent of clonotype sharing between individuals. Per donor, three plates each were used for CD4 naive and CD4 memory, two for CD8 naive, and one for CD8 memory. To increase sequencing depth and limit assay-specific biases, TCR repertoire library preparation and sequencing were carried out by different laboratories using diverse techniques. Per donor, leukapheresis produced somewhere between about 0.8 and 9 billion PBMCs.

The paper's findings and limits, for the study overall: Even with the large sequencing depth, rarefaction of the sorted-subset datasets indicated that sequencing was incomplete. Across a few donors, about 5% of naive CD4, approximately 3.6% of naive CD8, under 2.5% of memory CD4, and about 0.4% of memory CD8 clonotypes were shared. Because the study included only a small number of donors, the genetic and exposure-history diversity represented was limited. Clonotypes shared by all four sorted-subset donors showed higher generation probabilities than non-shared clonotypes. Sampling was restricted to blood, and TCR repertoires in tissue are likely to differ from TCR repertoires in blood. Estimated clonotype richness was generally larger for naive than for memory subsets. Pairwise subsampling indicated that sequencing depth was expected to affect the degree of clonotype sharing among donors.

Using the deep immunoSEQ assay, multiplex PCR amplified TCR CDR3 regions from genomic DNA. Extracted genomic DNA from each cell subset was distributed evenly across all wells of several immunoSEQ 96-well plates, and each plate was treated as a replicate. For sorted subsets, approximately 200 ng of genomic DNA, equivalent to 30,000 or so T cell genomes, went into each replicate PCR. The purified libraries were quantified using a Qubit 3.0 fluorometer, sized with a Bioanalyzer 2100, and then quantified again using the KAPA Library Quantification kit. Every immunoSEQ 96-well plate was sequenced on a separate single-read 150-cycle Illumina NextSeq 550 flow cell. The authors' analysis ran thus. Because the immunoSEQ output included only junctional sequences and no quality scores, the filtering could not be the same as the filtering used for full-length reads. Sequences were annotated with PyIR, a Python wrapper for IgBLAST v1.9, and V/J genes and CDR3 were assigned using IMGT germline references. Reads were filtered out if the reads had weak V/J assignments (E-value above 1e-6), no CDR3, stop codons, out-of-frame junctions, or ambiguous translated residues. V3J clonotypes were defined as sequences sharing an identical inferred V gene, J gene, and CDR3 amino acid sequence. Percentage overlap between repertoires was calculated by dividing the number of shared unique clonotypes by the size of the smaller repertoire. Repertoire richness was assessed with RTK rarefaction, the Chao1 estimator, and Recon v2.1 estimates of unobserved clonotypes. For all TCRbeta clonotypes obtained by the gDNA method from several donors, generation probabilities were computed with OLGA. As stored in TCRdb, this immuneACCESS dataset retains in-frame rearrangements with V and J assigned. A fraction of the clones does not appear; measured against another copy, unresolved V genes explain less than half of the discrepancy, and the remainder lacks a known reason. V and J calls and clone size are as listed in that table; D and trimming were resolved from the DNA. Within this sample are roughly 2.1 million clones, with more than 85% of them counted one time only. 1.7% of the sample lies in the top ten.

The germline V gene (reference sequence) gives CDR1 as MNHEY and CDR2 as SMNVEV. Trimming leaves V shorter by 4 bases and J shorter by 5 bases, with the junction holding 12 bases beyond the gene matches. CDR3 length: 16 amino acids, cysteine to phenylalanine. Only CDR3 DNA remains: 48 bases, in frame from the first base. To note about this clone: It has no known antigen specificity. Per-base qualities were not stored, and no clone one base away is much larger.

CD8 naive samples were obtained by positive selection for CCR7 among CD45RO-negative cells, yielding a CD45RA+CCR7+ population from which TemRA cells were excluded. Healthy HIV-negative adults with no recently reported acute infections or vaccinations were included as donors. Every donor was a Caucasian adult living in Nashville, Tennessee, USA. Blood was collected by leukapheresis, and PBMCs were isolated by Ficoll-Histopaque density gradient centrifugation and then cryopreserved in liquid nitrogen vapor phase. Purity and quantity of every magnetically sorted T cell population were checked by analytical flow cytometry. Each sorted fraction had its genomic DNA isolated and then quantified by UV absorbance on a Nanodrop 2000c.

The sample taken for sequencing was naive CD8+ T cells from PBMCs. This specimen's cell subset or site label, per the study, means: CD45RA+CCR7+. The TCR sequence derives from a man aged 18 to 35 in good health. Some clones in this sample may be carry-over from other donors' samples. The rearrangement combines TRBV27 with TRBJ2-5; the central 8 bases match TRBD1. The DNA sequence is TGTGCCAGCAGTTACGGGCAGGGGGCGCCGATGGAGACCCAGTACTTC. Translated, it reads CASSYGQGAPMETQYF.